This TCR beta chain was recorded in a study of a mutant IDH1 vaccine in newly diagnosed glioma. Clones were read by immunoSEQ multiplex PCR, and TCRdb kept only the in-frame ones, dropping some. The sample records about 51,000 clones, around 80% being singletons. V lost 2 bases, J lost 8 bases, and 10 bases lay in between. The CDR3 has 13 residues. Germline-derived CDR1 and CDR2 are GTSNPN and SVGIG (reference sequence). Documented time point: baseline, week 1 (first vaccination visit). Indicated treatment: pre-vaccination baseline after standard-of-care therapy. The chain uses TRBV30 and TRBJ1-6, with D possibly matching TRBD1 (5 bases). The clonotype originates from a woman in her thirties or forties with glioma. The specimen was PBMCs, collected from a glioma patient treated with radiotherapy, temozolomide or both. CDR3 sequence: CAWSFVRDSPLHF. CDR3 nucleotide sequence: TGTGCCTGGAGTTTTGTCAGGGATTCACCCCTCCACTTT.